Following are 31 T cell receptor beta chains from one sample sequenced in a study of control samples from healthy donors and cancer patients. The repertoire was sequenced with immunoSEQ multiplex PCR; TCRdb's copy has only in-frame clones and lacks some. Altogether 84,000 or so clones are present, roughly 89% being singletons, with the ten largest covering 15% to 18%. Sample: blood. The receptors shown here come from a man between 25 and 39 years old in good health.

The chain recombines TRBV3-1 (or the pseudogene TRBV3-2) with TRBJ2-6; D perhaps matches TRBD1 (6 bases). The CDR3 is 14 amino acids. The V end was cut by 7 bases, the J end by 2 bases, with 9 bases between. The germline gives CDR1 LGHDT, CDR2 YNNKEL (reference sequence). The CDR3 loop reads CASTNRAGANVLTF. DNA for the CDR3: TGTGCCAGCACCAACAGGGCTGGGGCCAACGTCCTGACTTTC.

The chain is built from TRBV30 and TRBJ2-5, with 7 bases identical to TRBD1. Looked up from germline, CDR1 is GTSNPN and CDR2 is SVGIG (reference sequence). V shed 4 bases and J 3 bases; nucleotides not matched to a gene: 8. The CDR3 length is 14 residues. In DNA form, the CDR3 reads TGTGCCTGGAACCAGGACAGGAAGAAAGAGACCCAGTACTTC. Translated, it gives CAWNQDRKKETQYF.

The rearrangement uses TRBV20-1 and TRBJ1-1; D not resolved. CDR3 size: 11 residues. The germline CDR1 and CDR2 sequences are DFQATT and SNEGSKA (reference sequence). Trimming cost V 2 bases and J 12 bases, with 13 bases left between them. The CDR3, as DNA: TGCAGTGCTAGAACGAAGTGGGAGTCTTTCTTT. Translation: CSARTKWESFF.

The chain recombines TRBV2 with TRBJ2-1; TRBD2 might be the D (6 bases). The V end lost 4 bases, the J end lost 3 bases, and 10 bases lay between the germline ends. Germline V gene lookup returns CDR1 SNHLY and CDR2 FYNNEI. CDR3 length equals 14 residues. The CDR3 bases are TGTGCCAGCAGTGTCTCGCGGGACTACAATGAGCAGTTCTTC. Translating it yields CASSVSRDYNEQFF.

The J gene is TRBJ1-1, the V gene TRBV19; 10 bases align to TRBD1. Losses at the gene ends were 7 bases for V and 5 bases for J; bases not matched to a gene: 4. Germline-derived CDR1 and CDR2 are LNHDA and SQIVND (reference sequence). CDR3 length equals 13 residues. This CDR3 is CASTRDRGTEAFF. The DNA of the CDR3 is TGTGCCAGTACCAGGGACAGGGGAACTGAAGCTTTCTTT.

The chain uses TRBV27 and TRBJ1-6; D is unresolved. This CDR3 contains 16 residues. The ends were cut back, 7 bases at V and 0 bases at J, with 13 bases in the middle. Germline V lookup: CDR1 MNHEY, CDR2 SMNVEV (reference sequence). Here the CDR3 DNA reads TGTGCCAGCACTCAATGGGAGAGCTCCTATAATTCACCCCTCCACTTT. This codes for CASTQWESSYNSPLHF.

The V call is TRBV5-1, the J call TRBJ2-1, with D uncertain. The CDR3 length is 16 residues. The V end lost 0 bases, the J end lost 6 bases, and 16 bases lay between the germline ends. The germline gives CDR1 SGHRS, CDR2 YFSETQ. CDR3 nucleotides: TGCGCCAGCAGCTTGGGCGACTTATCGCCCCGCAATGAGCAGTTCTTC. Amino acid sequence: CASSLGDLSPRNEQFF. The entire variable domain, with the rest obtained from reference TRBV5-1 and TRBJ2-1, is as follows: KAGVTQTPRYLIKTRGQQVTLSCSPISGHRSVSWYQQTPGQGLQFLFEYFSETQRNKGNFPGRFSGRQFSNSRSEMNVSTLELGDSALYLCASSLGDLSPRNEQFFGPGTRLTVL.

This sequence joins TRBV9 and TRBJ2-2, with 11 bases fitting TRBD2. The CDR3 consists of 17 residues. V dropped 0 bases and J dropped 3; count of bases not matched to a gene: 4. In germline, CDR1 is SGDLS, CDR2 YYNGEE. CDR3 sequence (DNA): TGTGCCAGCAGCGTAGGGGTAGCGGGGGGGTACACCGGGGAGCTGTTTTTT. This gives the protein CASSVGVAGGYTGELFF. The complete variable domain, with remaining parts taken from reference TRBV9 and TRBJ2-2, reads DSGVTQTPKHLITATGQRVTLRCSPRSGDLSVYWYQQSLDQGLQFLIQYYNGEERAKGNILERFSAQQFPDLHSELNLSSLELGDSALYFCASSVGVAGGYTGELFFGEGSRLTVL.

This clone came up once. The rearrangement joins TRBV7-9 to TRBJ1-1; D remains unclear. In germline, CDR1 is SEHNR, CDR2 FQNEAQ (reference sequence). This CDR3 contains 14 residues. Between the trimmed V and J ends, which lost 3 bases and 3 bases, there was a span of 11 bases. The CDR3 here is CASSFRQKDTEAFF. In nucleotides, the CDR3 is TGTGCCAGCAGCTTTAGACAAAAGGACACTGAAGCTTTCTTT.

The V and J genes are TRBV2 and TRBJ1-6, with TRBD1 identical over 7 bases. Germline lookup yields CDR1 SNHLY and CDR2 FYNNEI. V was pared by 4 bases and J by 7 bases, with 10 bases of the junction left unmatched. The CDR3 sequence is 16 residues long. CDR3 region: CASSVEGARGNSPLHF. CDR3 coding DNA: TGTGCCAGCAGTGTGGAGGGGGCGCGGGGGAATTCACCCCTCCACTTT.

The CDR3 here is CASSQVGTGSPDTQYF. For the CDR3, the DNA is TGCGCCAGCAGCCAAGTGGGGACAGGGTCCCCAGATACGCAGTATTTT. The gene calls are TRBV4-3 and TRBJ2-3; 9 nucleotides agree with TRBD1. CDR1 and CDR2 from the germline V gene are LGHNA and YSLEER. This CDR3 is 16 amino acids long. The V and J ends lost 1 base and 4 bases, in that order; junction bases with no gene match: 6.

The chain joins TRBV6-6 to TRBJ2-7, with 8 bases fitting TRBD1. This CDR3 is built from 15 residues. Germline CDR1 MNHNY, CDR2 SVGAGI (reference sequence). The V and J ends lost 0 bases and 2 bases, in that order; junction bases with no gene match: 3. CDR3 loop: CASSYSRTGPYEQYF. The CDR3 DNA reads TGTGCCAGCAGTTACTCTCGGACAGGGCCCTACGAGCAGTACTTC.

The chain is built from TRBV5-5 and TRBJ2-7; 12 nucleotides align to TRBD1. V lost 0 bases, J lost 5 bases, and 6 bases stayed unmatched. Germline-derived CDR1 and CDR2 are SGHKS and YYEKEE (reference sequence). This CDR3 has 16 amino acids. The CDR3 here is CASSLAGTGGGDEQYF. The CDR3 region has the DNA TGTGCCAGCAGCTTGGCCGGGACAGGGGGCGGAGACGAGCAGTACTTC.

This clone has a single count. In nucleotides, the CDR3 is TGTGCCAGCAGCACACAGGGCAATGAGCAGTTCTTC. This sequence encodes CASSTQGNEQFF. The V gene is TRBV9, the J gene TRBJ2-1; weak D call: TRBD1 (6 bases). Trimming removed 4 bases at V and 6 bases at J, with 8 bases between. The CDR3 has 12 residues. CDR1 is SGDLS and CDR2 is YYNGEE in the germline V gene.

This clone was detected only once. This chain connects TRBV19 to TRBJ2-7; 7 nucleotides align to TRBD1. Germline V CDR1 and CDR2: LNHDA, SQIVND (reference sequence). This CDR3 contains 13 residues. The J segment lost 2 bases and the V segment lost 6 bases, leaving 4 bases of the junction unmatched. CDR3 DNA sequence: TGTGCCAGTAGCCCAGGGGGTACCTACGAGCAGTACTTC. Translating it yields CASSPGGTYEQYF.

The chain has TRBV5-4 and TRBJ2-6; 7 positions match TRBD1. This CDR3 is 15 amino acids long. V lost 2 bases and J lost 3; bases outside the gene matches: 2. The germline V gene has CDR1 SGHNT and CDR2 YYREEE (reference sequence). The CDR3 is CASSLPGGGANVLTF. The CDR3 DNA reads TGTGCCAGCAGCTTACCAGGGGGTGGGGCCAACGTCCTGACTTTC.

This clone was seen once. CDR3 region: CAWSVGQGGSPLHF. The CDR3 bases are TGTGCCTGGAGTGTAGGGCAGGGGGGGTCACCCCTCCACTTT. The genes are TRBV30 and TRBJ1-6, with 7 bases matching TRBD1. The length of the CDR3 is 14 residues. The J segment lost 10 bases and the V segment lost 0 bases, leaving 6 bases of the junction unmatched. Germline CDR1 and CDR2: GTSNPN and SVGIG (reference sequence).

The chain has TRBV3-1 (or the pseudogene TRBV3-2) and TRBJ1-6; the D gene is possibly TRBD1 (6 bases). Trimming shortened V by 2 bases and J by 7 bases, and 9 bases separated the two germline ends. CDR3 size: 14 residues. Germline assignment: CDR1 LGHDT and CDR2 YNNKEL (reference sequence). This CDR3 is CASSQRQENSPLHF. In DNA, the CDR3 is TGTGCCAGCAGCCAACGACAGGAGAATTCACCCCTCCACTTT.

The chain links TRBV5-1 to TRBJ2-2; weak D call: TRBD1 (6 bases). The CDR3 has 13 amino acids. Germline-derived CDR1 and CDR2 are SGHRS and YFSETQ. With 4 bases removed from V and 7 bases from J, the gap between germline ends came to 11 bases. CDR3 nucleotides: TGCGCCAGCAGCCTGTACAGGGACGGGGAGCTGTTTTTT. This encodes CASSLYRDGELFF.

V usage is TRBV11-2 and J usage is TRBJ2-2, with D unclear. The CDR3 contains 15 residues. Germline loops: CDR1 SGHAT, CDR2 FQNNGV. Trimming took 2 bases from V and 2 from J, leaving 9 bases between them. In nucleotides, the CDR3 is TGTGCCAGCAGCTTACTTACAGCAAACACCGGGGAGCTGTTTTTT. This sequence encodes CASSLLTANTGELFF. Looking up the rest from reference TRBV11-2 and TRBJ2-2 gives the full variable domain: EAGVAQSPRYKIIEKRQSVAFWCNPISGHATLYWYQQILGQGPKLLIQFQNNGVVDDSQLPKDRFSAERLKGVDSTLKIQPAKLEDSAVYLCASSLLTANTGELFFGEGSRLTVL.

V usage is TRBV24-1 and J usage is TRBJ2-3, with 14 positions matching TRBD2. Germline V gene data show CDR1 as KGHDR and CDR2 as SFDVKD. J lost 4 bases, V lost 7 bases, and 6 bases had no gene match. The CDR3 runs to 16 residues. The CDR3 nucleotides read TGTGCCACCAGGGGGAGGGGACTAGCGGGAGCAGATACGCAGTATTTT. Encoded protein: CATRGRGLAGADTQYF.

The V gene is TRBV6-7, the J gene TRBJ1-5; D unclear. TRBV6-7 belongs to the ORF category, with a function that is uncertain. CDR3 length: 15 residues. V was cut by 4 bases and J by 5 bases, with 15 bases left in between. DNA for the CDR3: TGTGCCAGCAGTTCCCCCGGGTCGGCGGATCAGCCCCAGCATTTT. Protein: CASSSPGSADQPQHF.

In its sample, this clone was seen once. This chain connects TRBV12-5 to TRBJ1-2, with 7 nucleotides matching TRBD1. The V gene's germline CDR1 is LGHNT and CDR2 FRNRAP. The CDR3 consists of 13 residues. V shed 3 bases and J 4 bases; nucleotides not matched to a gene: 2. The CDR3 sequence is CASGFWDSYGYTF. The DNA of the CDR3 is TGTGCTAGTGGTTTTTGGGACAGCTATGGCTACACCTTC.

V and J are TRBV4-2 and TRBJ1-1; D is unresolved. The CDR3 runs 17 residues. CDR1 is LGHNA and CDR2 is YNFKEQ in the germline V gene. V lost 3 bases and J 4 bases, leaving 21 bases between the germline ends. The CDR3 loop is CASSQRLAITVPTEAFF. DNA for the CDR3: TGTGCCAGCAGCCAGCGCCTCGCAATAACAGTGCCCACTGAAGCTTTCTTT.

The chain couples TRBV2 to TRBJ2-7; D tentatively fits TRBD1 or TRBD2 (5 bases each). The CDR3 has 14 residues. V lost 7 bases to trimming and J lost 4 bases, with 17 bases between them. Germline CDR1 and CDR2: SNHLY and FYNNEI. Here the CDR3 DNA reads TGTGCCAGCACCGGGACCCCGTCTAGGTACGAGCAGTACTTC. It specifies CASTGTPSRYEQYF. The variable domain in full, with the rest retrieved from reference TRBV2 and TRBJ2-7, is EPEVTQTPSHQVTQMGQEVILRCVPISNHLYFYWYRQILGQKVEFLVSFYNNEISEKSEIFDDQFSVERPDGSNFTLKIRSTKLEDSAMYFCASTGTPSRYEQYFGPGTRLTVT.

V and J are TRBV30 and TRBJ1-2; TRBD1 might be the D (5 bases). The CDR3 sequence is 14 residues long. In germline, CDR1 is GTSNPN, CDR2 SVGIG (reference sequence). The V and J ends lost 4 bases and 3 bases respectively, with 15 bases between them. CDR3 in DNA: TGTGCCTGGAATTATCAGGGTCTTGACTATGGCTACACCTTC. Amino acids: CAWNYQGLDYGYTF.

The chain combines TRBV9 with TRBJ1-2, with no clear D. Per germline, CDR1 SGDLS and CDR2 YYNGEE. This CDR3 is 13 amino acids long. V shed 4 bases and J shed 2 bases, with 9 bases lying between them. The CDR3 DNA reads TGTGCCAGCAGCACGAATTCCAACTATGGCTACACCTTC. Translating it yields CASSTNSNYGYTF.

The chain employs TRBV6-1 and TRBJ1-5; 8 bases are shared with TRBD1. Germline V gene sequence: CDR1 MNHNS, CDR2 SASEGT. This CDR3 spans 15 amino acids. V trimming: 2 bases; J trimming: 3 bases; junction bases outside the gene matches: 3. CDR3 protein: CASSETGGNNQPQHF. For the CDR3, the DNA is TGTGCCAGCAGTGAAACAGGGGGAAACAATCAGCCCCAGCATTTT.

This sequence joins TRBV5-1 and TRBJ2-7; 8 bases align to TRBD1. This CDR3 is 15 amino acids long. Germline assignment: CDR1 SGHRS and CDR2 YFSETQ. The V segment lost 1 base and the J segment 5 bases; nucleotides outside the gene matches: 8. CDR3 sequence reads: CASSLMSRGLDEQYF. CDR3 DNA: TGCGCCAGCAGCTTGATGAGCAGGGGGCTCGACGAGCAGTACTTC.

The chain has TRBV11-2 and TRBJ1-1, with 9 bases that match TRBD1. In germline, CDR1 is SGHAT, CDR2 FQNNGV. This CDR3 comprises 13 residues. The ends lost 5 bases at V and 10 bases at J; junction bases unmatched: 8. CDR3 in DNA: TGTGCCAGCAGCCTGGGACAGGGACAGAGAGCTTTCTTT. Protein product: CASSLGQGQRAFF.

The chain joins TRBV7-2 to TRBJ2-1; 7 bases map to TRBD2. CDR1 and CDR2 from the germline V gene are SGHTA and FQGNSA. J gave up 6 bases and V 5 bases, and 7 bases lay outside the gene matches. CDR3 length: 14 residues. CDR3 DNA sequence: TGTGCCAGCAGCCCCTGGGAGGGGATCAATGAGCAGTTCTTC. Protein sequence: CASSPWEGINEQFF.